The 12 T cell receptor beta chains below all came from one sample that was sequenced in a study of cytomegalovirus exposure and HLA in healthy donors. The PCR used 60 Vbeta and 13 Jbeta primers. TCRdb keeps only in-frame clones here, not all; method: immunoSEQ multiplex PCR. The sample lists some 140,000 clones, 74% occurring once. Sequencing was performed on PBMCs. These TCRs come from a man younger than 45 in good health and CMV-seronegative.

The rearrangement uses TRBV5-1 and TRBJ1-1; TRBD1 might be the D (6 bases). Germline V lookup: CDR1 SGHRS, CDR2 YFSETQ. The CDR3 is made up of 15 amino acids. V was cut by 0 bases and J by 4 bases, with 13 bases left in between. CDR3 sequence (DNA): TGCGCCAGCAGCTTGGCCCAGGGGCCGGGCACTGAAGCTTTCTTT. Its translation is CASSLAQGPGTEAFF.

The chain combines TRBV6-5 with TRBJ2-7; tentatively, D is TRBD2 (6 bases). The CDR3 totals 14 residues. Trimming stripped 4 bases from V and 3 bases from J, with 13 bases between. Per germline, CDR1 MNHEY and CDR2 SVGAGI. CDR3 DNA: TGTGCCAGCAGTTCCCCCGGGGGAGGCTACGAGCAGTACTTC. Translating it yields CASSSPGGGYEQYF.

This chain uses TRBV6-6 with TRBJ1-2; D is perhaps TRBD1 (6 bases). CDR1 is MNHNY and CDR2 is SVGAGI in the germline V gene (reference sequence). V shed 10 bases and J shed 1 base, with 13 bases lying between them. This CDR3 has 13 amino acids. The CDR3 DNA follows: TGTGCCACGTCTAAGGACAGTAACTATGGCTACACCTTC. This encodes CATSKDSNYGYTF.

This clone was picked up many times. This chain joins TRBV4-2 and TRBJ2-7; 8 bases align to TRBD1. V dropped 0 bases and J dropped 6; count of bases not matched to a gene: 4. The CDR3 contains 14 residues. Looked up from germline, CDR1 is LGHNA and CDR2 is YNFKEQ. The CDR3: CASSQDPGTGEQYF. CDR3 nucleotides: TGTGCCAGCAGCCAAGATCCCGGGACAGGCGAGCAGTACTTC.

The CDR3 loop is CASSFLGQGGEQYF. The CDR3 DNA reads TGTGCCAGCAGCTTCTTGGGACAGGGAGGGGAGCAGTACTTC. The chain carries TRBV7-9 and TRBJ2-7; 9 nucleotides line up with TRBD1. Germline-derived CDR1 and CDR2 are SEHNR and FQNEAQ (reference sequence). The J segment lost 7 bases and the V segment lost 3 bases, leaving 7 bases of the junction unmatched. CDR3 size: 14 residues.

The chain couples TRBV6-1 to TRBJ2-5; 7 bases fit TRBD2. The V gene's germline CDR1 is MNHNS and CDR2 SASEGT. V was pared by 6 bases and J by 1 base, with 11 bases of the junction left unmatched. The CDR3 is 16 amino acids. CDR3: CASRESSGRFQETQYF. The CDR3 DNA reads TGTGCCAGCAGGGAATCTAGCGGACGATTCCAAGAGACCCAGTACTTC.

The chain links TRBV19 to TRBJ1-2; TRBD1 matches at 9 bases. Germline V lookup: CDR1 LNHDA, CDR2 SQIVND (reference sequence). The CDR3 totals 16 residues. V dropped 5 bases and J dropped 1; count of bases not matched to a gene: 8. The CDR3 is CASSVRTGELNYGYTF. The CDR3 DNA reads TGTGCCAGTAGTGTTCGGACAGGGGAACTTAACTATGGCTACACCTTC. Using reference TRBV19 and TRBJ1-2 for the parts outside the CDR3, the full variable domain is DGGITQSPKYLFRKEGQNVTLSCEQNLNHDAMYWYRQDPGQGLRLIYYSQIVNDFQKGDIAEGYSVSREKKESFPLTVTSAQKNPTAFYLCASSVRTGELNYGYTFGSGTRLTVV.

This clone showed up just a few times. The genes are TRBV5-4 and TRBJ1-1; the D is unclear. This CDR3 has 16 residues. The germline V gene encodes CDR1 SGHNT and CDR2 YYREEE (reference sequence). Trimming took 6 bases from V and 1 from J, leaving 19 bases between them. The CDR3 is CASMVDWGASNTEAFF. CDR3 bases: TGTGCCAGCATGGTCGATTGGGGAGCGTCGAACACTGAAGCTTTCTTT.

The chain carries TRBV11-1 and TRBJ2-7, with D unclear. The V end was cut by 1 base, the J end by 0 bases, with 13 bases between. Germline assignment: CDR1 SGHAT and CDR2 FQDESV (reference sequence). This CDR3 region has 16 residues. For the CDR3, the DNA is TGTGCCAGCAGCTTAGTGAGGTCGGTGAGCTCCTACGAGCAGTACTTC. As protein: CASSLVRSVSSYEQYF.

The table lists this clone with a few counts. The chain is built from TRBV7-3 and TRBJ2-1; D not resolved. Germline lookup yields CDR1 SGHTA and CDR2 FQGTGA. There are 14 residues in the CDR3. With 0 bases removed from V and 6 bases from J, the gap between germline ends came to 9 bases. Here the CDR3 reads CASSLTQVGNEQFF. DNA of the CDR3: TGTGCCAGCAGCTTAACGCAGGTGGGCAATGAGCAGTTCTTC.

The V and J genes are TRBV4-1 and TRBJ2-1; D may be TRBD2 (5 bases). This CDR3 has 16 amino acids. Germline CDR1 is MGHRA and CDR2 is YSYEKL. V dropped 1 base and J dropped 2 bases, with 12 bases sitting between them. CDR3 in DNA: TGCGCCAGCAGCCAAGGTAGCGCGAACCCCTACAATGAGCAGTTCTTC. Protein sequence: CASSQGSANPYNEQFF.

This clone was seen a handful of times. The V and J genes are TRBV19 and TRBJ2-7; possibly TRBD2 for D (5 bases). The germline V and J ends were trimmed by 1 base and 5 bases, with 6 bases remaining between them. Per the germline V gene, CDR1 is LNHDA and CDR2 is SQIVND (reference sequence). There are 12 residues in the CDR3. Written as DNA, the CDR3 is TGTGCCAGTAGTATAGCCGGGAACGAGCAGTACTTC. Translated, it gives CASSIAGNEQYF.